The 9 T cell receptor beta chains below were found in one sample sequenced in a study of blood T cell repertoires in COVID-19. Produced via immunoSEQ multiplex PCR; TCRdb's table is partial and in-frame only. In the table there are 350,000 to 450,000 clones, 85% to 90% of which are singletons. Sequencing used peripheral blood. These receptors all stem from a human donor in a cohort sampled during active COVID-19.

The chain has TRBV5-5 and TRBJ2-3; 11 nucleotides line up with TRBD1. After removal of 4 bases from V and 1 base from J, the junction contained 8 bases not matched to a gene. Germline V gene data show CDR1 as SGHKS and CDR2 as YYEKEE (reference sequence). The CDR3 runs to 17 residues. The CDR3 DNA sequence: TGTGCCAGCAGCCGACTCGGACAGGGGGCTGGCACAGATACGCAGTATTTT. Protein product: CASSRLGQGAGTDTQYF.

This clone was counted at least ten times. This chain joins TRBV5-1 and TRBJ2-7; 10 bases map to TRBD2. V shed 1 base and J 0 bases; nucleotides not matched to a gene: 10. Germline CDR1 SGHRS, CDR2 YFSETQ. The CDR3 has 18 amino acids. CDR3 in amino acids: CASSLWLAGEGSSYEQYF. The CDR3 nucleotides are TGCGCCAGCAGCTTGTGGCTAGCGGGAGAGGGAAGCTCCTACGAGCAGTACTTC.

The genes are TRBV10-3 and TRBJ2-1; 10 bases are shared with TRBD2. CDR1 is ENHRY and CDR2 is SYGVKD in the germline V gene. Trimming at V came to 2 bases and at J to 5 bases, leaving 9 bases not matched to a gene. The CDR3 has 17 residues. The CDR3 region is CAISEPGLASSHNEQFF. CDR3 sequence (DNA): TGTGCCATCAGTGAGCCGGGACTAGCGTCTTCCCACAATGAGCAGTTCTTC.

The V gene is TRBV6-2 or TRBV6-3, the J gene TRBJ2-7, with 9 bases fitting TRBD2. The V gene end was trimmed by 3 bases and the J gene end by 5 bases; junction bases not matched to a gene: 5. CDR1 is MNHEY, CDR2 SVGEGT, per germline. The CDR3 is 14 amino acids. The CDR3 here is CASSYSGSPHEQYF. CDR3 in DNA: TGTGCCAGCAGTTATAGCGGGAGCCCCCACGAGCAGTACTTC.

This clone was seen once. The chain carries TRBV18 and TRBJ2-7; 9 bases agree with TRBD1. In germline, CDR1 is KGHSH, CDR2 LQKENI. This CDR3 has 16 amino acids. The junction had 5 bases not matched to a gene; V was cut back by 0 bases and J by 2 bases. The CDR3 DNA reads as TGTGCCAGCTCACCACCGGAGGGACAGGGCCCCTACGAGCAGTACTTC. This encodes CASSPPEGQGPYEQYF.

This clone occurred a few times. This same CDR3 is encoded by further DNA sequences in the sample. The chain joins TRBV7-3 to TRBJ1-3; D remains unclear. In germline, CDR1 is SGHTA, CDR2 FQGTGA. Deletions cut 0 bases from V and 0 bases from J, with 9 bases between. This CDR3 has 16 residues. CDR3 in DNA: TGTGCCAGCAGCTTAACGGGAGGAAACTCTGGAAACACCATATATTTT. Amino acid sequence: CASSLTGGNSGNTIYF.

This clone was seen a handful of times. The rearrangement uses TRBV5-8 and TRBJ1-5; D gene ambiguous. CDR1 is SGHTS, CDR2 YDEGEE, per germline. This CDR3 region has 14 residues. V was pared by 4 bases and J by 3 bases, with 11 bases between. In nucleotides, the CDR3 is TGTGCCAGCAGCGGAGGACTTATCAATCAGCCCCAGCATTTT. Its translation: CASSGGLINQPQHF.

This clone was found once. The rearrangement uses TRBV13 and TRBJ2-1; 10 positions match TRBD1. Trimming took 4 bases from V and 4 from J; bases not matched to a gene: 4. Germline lookup yields CDR1 PRHDT and CDR2 FYEKMQ (reference sequence). CDR3 length: 15 residues. The CDR3 protein is CASSYGTGVYNEQFF. The CDR3 DNA reads TGTGCCAGCAGCTACGGGACAGGGGTTTACAATGAGCAGTTCTTC.

This clone was detected only once. CDR3 in DNA: TGTGCCAGCAGCCCCTCTGGGGCTAGCGGTGAAGAGACCCAGTACTTC. Translated, it gives CASSPSGASGEETQYF. This chain joins TRBV9 and TRBJ2-5, with 7 bases that match TRBD2. Losses at the gene ends were 4 bases for V and 3 bases for J; bases not matched to a gene: 12. The CDR3 contains 16 residues. Germline V gene sequence: CDR1 SGDLS, CDR2 YYNGEE.